These 10 T cell receptor beta chains originate from one sample sequenced in a study of T cells in Graves' hyperthyroidism and ophthalmopathy. TCR beta CDR3 regions were amplified from RNA transcripts. Primed by the HTBI set, a first-round RT-PCR was run on the TCR CDR3. Each CDR3 protein is one row after TCRdb ran MiXCR on the multiplex PCR reads. This table holds roughly 740,000 distinct CDR3 sequences, around 15% found once. Sequencing was done on a sample of blood. These receptors all stem from a man between 18 and 29 years old with Graves' hyperthyroidism.

V is TRBV20-1 and J is TRBJ1-3; TRBD1 aligns across 9 bases. Germline trimming cut 6 bases from V and 1 base from J; bases unmatched to any gene: 13. The germline V gene has CDR1 DFQATT and CDR2 SNEGSKA (reference sequence). The CDR3 extends over 17 amino acids. In DNA form, the CDR3 reads TGCAGTGCCCTCTCCCTACAGGGGGCCGGGTCTGGAAACACCATATATTTT. As protein: CSALSLQGAGSGNTIYF.

This clonotype was recorded at least ten times. V gene TRBV24-1 combines with J gene TRBJ1-1; no definite D call. This CDR3 has 12 amino acids. Germline V gives CDR1 KGHDR, CDR2 SFDVKD. Trimming pared 6 bases from V and 6 bases from J, leaving 10 bases between. The CDR3 region is CATSSHNAEAFF. In DNA, the CDR3 is TGTGCCACCAGTTCGCATAACGCTGAAGCTTTCTTT.

This clonotype was recorded a few times. The gene calls are TRBV2 and TRBJ1-5, with D perhaps TRBD1 (5 bases). The CDR3 is 15 residues long. The V and J ends lost 1 base and 8 bases respectively, with 15 bases between them. The germline V gene encodes CDR1 SNHLY and CDR2 FYNNEI. CDR3 sequence reads: CASSEVGAPGKPQHF. Written as DNA, the CDR3 is TGTGCCAGCAGTGAAGTAGGGGCCCCCGGGAAGCCCCAGCATTTT.

For this clonotype: One end of the junction varies from germline; a read error may be responsible. The CDR3 DNA reads as TGTGCCAGCAGCTGGGCCACCTTAAACAATCAGCCCGAGCATTTT. Encoded protein: CASSWATLNNQPEHF. The V call is TRBV7-6, the J call TRBJ1-5; the D is unclear. Germline CDR1 SGHVS, CDR2 FNYEAQ. The CDR3 covers 15 residues.

The sample holds many counts of this clonotype. The chain employs TRBV30 and TRBJ2-3, with 8 bases fitting TRBD2. V trimming: 4 bases; J trimming: 2 bases; junction bases outside the gene matches: 2. Germline CDR1 reads GTSNPN; CDR2 reads SVGIG (reference sequence). CDR3 length equals 13 residues. CDR3 in DNA: TGTGCCTGGAATAGCGGGAACACAGATACGCAGTATTTT. Translated, it gives CAWNSGNTDTQYF.

This clonotype was picked up a small number of times. The chain carries TRBV5-1 and TRBJ2-2; D is possibly TRBD2 (6 bases). Trimming took off 4 bases at V and 6 bases at J, with 19 bases between the two ends. CDR3 size: 16 residues. The germline V gene encodes CDR1 SGHRS and CDR2 YFSETQ. CDR3 sequence (DNA): TGCGCCAGCAGCATCCCGGGACTCGTCGGGTCCGGGGAGCTGTTTTTT. Protein product: CASSIPGLVGSGELFF.

This clonotype was recorded many times. The chain couples TRBV2 to TRBJ1-6, with 8 bases aligning to TRBD1. This CDR3 has 13 residues. Unmatched junction bases numbered 6, after V lost 8 bases and J lost 9 bases. From germline, CDR1 is SNHLY and CDR2 FYNNEI. CDR3 loop: CASRRTGFSPLHF. CDR3 in DNA: TGTGCCAGCCGCAGGACAGGGTTTTCACCCCTCCACTTT.

The chain is built from TRBV7-9 and TRBJ2-1; 15 bases agree with TRBD2. Germline-derived CDR1 and CDR2 are SEHNR and FQNEAQ (reference sequence). V shed 5 bases and J 7 bases; nucleotides not matched to a gene: 15. This CDR3 comprises 19 residues. The CDR3 coding sequence is TGTGCCAGCAGCCGCTCCCACGGACTAGCGGGAGGGCCCTCGAATGAGCAGTTCTTC. Residues: CASSRSHGLAGGPSNEQFF.

This clonotype was seen at least ten times. The chain joins TRBV28 to TRBJ1-2; maybe TRBD1 (5 bases). CDR3 length: 15 residues. In germline, CDR1 is MDHEN, CDR2 SYDVKM. The V and J ends lost 5 bases and 1 base respectively, with 14 bases between them. DNA of the CDR3: TGTGCCAGCAGTCCCCGGGGGACGGTTAACTATGGCTACACCTTC. Its protein product is CASSPRGTVNYGYTF.

The gene calls are TRBV7-9 and TRBJ2-7; D perhaps matches TRBD2 (6 bases). V was cut by 3 bases and J by 4 bases, with 13 bases left in between. CDR1 and CDR2 from the germline V gene are SEHNR and FQNEAQ (reference sequence). This CDR3 spans 14 amino acids. The CDR3 bases are TGTGCCAGCAGCTTCTCGGCTAGCGCTTACGAGCAGTACTTC. It encodes CASSFSASAYEQYF.